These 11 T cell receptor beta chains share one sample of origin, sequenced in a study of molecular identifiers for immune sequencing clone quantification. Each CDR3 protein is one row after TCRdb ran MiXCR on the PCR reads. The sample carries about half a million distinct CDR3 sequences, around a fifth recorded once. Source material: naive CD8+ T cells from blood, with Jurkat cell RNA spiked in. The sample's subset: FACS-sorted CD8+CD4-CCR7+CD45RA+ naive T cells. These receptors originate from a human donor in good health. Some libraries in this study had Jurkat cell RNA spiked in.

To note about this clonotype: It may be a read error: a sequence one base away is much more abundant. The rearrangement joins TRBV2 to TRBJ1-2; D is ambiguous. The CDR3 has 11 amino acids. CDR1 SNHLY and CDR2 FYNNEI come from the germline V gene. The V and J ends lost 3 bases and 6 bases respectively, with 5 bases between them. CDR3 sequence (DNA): TGTGCCAGCAGTGATGGCAATGGCTACACCTTC. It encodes CASSDGNGYTF.

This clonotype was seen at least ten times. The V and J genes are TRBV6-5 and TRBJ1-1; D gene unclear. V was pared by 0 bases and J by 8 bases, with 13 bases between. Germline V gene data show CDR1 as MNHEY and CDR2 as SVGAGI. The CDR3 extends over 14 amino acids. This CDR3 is CASSYSKLSQEAFF. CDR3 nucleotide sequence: TGTGCCAGCAGTTACTCGAAGCTTAGTCAGGAAGCTTTCTTT.

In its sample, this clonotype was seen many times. CDR3 protein: CASSTPDRGSSYEQYF. DNA of the CDR3: TGTGCCAGCAGTACCCCTGACAGGGGGAGTTCCTACGAGCAGTACTTC. V gene TRBV5-4 combines with J gene TRBJ2-7; 9 nucleotides match TRBD1. The CDR3 is made up of 16 amino acids. J lost 1 base, V lost 5 bases, and 10 bases had no gene match. Per the germline V gene, CDR1 is SGHNT and CDR2 is YYREEE (reference sequence).

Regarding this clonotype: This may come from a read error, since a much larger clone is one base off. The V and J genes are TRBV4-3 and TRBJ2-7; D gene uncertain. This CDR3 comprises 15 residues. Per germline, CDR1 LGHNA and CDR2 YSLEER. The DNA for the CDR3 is TGCGCCAGCCGCCAAGATCGGTCGGTAGTCTACGAGCAGTACTTC. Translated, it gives CASRQDRSVVYEQYF.

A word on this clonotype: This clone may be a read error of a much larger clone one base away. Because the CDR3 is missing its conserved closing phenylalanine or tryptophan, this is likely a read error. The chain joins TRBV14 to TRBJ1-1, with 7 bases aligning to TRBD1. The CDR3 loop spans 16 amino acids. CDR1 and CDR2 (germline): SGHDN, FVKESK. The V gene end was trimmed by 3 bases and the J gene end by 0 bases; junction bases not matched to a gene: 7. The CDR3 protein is CASSQLSGTVNTEAFL. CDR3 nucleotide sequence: TGTGCCAGCAGCCAGCTGTCCGGGACAGTGAACACTGAAGCTTTCCTT.

The CDR3 nucleotides are TGTGCCAGCAGCCCCCAACCGAGGGGGCGCTACAATGAGCAGTTCTTC. This sequence encodes CASSPQPRGRYNEQFF. V gene TRBV13 combines with J gene TRBJ2-1; 7 bases agree with TRBD1. This CDR3 spans 16 amino acids. CDR1 and CDR2 from the germline V gene are PRHDT and FYEKMQ (reference sequence). Trimming took 5 bases from V and 3 from J; bases not matched to a gene: 10.

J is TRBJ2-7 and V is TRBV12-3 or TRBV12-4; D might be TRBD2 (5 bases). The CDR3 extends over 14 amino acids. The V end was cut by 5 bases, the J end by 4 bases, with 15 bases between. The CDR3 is CASSENPRVYEQYF. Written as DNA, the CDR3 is TGTGCCAGCAGTGAGAACCCGAGGGTTTACGAGCAGTACTTC.

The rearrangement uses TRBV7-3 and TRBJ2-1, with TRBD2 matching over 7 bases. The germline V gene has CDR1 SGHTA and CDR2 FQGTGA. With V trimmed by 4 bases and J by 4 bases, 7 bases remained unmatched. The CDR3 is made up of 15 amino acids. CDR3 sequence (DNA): TGTGCCAGCAGCTCGGCTAGCGGTGAATACAATGAGCAGTTCTTC. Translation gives CASSSASGEYNEQFF.

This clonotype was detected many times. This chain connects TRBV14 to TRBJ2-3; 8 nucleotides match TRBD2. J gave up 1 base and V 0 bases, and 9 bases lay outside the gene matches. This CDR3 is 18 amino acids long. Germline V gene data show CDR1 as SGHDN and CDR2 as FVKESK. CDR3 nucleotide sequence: TGTGCCAGCAGCCAAGATCGAGCGGGGGCGCGAGGCACAGATACGCAGTATTTT. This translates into CASSQDRAGARGTDTQYF.

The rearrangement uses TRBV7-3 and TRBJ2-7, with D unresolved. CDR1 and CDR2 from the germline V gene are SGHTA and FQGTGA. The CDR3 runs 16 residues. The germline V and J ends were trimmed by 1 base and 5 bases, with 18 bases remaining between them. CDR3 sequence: CASSLNRAGSFHEQYF. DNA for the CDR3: TGTGCCAGCAGCTTAAATCGTGCAGGATCGTTTCACGAGCAGTACTTC.

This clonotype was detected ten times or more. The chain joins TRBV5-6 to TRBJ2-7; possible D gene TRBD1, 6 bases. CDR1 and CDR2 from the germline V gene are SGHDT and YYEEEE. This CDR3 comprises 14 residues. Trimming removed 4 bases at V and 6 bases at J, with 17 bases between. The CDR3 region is CASSPGQVAGEQYF. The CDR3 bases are TGTGCCAGCAGCCCGGGACAAGTGGCGGGCGAGCAGTACTTC.